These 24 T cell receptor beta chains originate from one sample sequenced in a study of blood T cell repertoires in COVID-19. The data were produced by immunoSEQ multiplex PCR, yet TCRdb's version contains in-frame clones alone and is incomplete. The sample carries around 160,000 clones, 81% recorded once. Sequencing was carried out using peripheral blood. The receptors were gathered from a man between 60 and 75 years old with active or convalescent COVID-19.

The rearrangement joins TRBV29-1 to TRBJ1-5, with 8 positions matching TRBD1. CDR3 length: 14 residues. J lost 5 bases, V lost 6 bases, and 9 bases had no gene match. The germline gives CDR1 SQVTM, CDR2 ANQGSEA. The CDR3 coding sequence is TGCAGCGTAGTCACAGGGGGAGTCGATCAGCCCCAGCATTTT. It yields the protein CSVVTGGVDQPQHF.

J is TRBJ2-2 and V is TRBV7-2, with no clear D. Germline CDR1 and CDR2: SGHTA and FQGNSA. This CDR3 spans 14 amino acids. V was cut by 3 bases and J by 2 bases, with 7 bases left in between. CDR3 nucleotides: TGTGCCAGCAGCTTGTGGAGAAACACCGGGGAGCTGTTTTTT. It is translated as CASSLWRNTGELFF. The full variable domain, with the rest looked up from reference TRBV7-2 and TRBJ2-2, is GAGVSQSPSNKVTEKGKDVELRCDPISGHTALYWYRQSLGQGLEFLIYFQGNSAPDKSGLPSDRFSAERTGGSVSTLTIQRTQQEDSAVYLCASSLWRNTGELFFGEGSRLTVL.

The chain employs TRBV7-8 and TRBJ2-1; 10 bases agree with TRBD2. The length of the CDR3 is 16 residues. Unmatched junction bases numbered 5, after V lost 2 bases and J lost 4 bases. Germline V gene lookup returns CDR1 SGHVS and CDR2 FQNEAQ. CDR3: CASSLSGLAAYNEQFF. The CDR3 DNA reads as TGTGCCAGCAGCTTAAGTGGACTAGCGGCTTACAATGAGCAGTTCTTC. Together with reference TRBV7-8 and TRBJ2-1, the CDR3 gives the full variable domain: GAGVSQSPRYKVAKRGQDVALRCDPISGHVSLFWYQQALGQGPEFLTYFQNEAQLDKSGLPSDRFFAERPEGSVSTLKIQRTQQEDSAVYLCASSLSGLAAYNEQFFGPGTRLTVL.

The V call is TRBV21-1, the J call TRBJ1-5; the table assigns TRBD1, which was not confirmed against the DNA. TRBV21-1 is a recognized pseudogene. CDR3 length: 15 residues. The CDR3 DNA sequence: TGTGCCAGCAGCAGGACAGGGGGGGAAGATCAGCCCCAGCATTTT. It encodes CASSRTGGEDQPQHF.

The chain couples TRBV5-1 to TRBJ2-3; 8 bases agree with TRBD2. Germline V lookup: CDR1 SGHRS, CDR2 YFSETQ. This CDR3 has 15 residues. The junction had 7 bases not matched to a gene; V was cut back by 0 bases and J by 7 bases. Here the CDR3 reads CASSLVVTGGNTQYF. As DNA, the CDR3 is TGCGCCAGCAGCTTGGTGGTCACGGGAGGGAATACGCAGTATTTT.

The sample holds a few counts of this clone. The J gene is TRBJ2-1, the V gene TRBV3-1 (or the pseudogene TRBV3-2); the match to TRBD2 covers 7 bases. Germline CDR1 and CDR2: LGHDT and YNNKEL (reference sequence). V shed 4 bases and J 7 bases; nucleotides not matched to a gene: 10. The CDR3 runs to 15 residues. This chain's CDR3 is CASSRGLGGENEQFF. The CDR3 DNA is TGTGCCAGCAGCCGAGGACTGGGGGGGGAGAATGAGCAGTTCTTC.

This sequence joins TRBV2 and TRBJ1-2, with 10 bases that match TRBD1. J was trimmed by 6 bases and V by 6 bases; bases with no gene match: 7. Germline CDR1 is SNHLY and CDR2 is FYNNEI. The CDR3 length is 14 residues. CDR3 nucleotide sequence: TGTGCCAGCAGGCCGGGACAGGGGATCCATGGCTACACCTTC. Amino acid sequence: CASRPGQGIHGYTF.

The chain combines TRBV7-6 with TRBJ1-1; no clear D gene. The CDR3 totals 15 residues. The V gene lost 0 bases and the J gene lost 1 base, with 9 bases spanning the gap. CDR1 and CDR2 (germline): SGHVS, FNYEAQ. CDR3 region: CASSLAPRQNTEAFF. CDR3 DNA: TGTGCCAGCAGCTTAGCCCCCCGACAGAACACTGAAGCTTTCTTT.

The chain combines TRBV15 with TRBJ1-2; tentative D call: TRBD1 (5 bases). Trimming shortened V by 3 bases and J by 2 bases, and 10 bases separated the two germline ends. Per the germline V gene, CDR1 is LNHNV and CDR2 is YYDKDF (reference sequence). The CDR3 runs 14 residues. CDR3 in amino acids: CATSRGRENYGYTF. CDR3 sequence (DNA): TGTGCCACCAGCAGGGGGCGCGAGAACTATGGCTACACCTTC.

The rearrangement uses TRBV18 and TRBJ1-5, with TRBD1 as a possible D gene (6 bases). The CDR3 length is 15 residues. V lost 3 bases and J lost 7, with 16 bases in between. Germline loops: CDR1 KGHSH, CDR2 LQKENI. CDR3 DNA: TGTGCCAGCTCACCCAACAGGGACGGGGCCCAGCCCCAGCATTTT. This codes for CASSPNRDGAQPQHF.

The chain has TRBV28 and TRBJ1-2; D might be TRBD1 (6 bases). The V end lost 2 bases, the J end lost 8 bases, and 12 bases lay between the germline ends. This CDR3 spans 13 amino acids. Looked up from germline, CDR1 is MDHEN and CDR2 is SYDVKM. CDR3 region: CASSLTGTVGYTF. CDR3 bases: TGTGCCAGCAGTTTAACAGGGACGGTGGGCTACACCTTC.

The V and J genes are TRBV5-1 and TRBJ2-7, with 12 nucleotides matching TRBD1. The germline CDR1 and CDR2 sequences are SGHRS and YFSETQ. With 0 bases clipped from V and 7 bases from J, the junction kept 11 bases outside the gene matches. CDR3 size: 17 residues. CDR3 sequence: CASSLDPPGQGAREQYF. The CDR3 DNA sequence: TGCGCCAGCAGCTTGGATCCCCCGGGACAGGGGGCGCGGGAGCAGTACTTC. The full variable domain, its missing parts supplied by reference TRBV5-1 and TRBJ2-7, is KAGVTQTPRYLIKTRGQQVTLSCSPISGHRSVSWYQQTPGQGLQFLFEYFSETQRNKGNFPGRFSGRQFSNSRSEMNVSTLELGDSALYLCASSLDPPGQGAREQYFGPGTRLTVT.

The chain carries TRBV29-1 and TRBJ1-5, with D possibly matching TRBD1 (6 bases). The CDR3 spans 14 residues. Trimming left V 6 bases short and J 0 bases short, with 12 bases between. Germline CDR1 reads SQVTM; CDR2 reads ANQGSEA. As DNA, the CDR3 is TGCAGCGTATTACAGGGAAATAGCAATCAGCCCCAGCATTTT. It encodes CSVLQGNSNQPQHF.

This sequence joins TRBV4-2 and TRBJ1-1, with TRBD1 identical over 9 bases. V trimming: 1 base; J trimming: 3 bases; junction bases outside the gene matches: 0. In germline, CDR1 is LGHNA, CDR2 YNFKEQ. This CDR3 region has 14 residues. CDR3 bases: TGTGCCAGCAGCCAAGGACAGGGGGACACTGAAGCTTTCTTT. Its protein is CASSQGQGDTEAFF.

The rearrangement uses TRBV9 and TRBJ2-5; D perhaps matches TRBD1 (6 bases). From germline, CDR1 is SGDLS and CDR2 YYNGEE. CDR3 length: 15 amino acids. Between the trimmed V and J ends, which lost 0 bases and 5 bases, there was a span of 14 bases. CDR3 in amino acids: CASSVGGSQGETQYF. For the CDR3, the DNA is TGTGCCAGCAGCGTAGGTGGGAGTCAGGGGGAGACCCAGTACTTC. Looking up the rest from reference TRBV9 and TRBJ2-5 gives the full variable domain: DSGVTQTPKHLITATGQRVTLRCSPRSGDLSVYWYQQSLDQGLQFLIQYYNGEERAKGNILERFSAQQFPDLHSELNLSSLELGDSALYFCASSVGGSQGETQYFGPGTRLLVL.

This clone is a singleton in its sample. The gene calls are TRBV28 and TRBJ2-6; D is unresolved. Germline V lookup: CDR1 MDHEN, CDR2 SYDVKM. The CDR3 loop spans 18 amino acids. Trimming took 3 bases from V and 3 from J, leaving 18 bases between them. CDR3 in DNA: TGTGCCAGCAGTTTGGGCGTGACCTCTGTGCATGGGGCCAACGTCCTGACTTTC. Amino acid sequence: CASSLGVTSVHGANVLTF. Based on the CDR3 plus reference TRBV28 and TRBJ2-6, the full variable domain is DVKVTQSSRYLVKRTGEKVFLECVQDMDHENMFWYRQDPGLGLRLIYFSYDVKMKEKGDIPEGYSVSREKKERFSLILESASTNQTSMYLCASSLGVTSVHGANVLTFGAGSRLTVL.

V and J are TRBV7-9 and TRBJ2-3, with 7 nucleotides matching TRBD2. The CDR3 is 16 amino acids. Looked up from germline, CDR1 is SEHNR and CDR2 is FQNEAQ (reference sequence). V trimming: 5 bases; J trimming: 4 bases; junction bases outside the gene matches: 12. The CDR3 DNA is TGTGCCAGCAGCCCCGGGGTTGCGGGGGTGCCAGATACGCAGTATTTT. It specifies CASSPGVAGVPDTQYF.

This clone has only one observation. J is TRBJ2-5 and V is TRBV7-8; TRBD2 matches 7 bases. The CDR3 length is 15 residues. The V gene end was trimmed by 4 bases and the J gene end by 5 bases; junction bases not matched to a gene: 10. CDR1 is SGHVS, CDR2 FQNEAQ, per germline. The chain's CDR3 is CASSSPLTSRETQYF. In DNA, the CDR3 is TGTGCCAGCAGCTCTCCCTTGACTAGCAGGGAGACCCAGTACTTC.

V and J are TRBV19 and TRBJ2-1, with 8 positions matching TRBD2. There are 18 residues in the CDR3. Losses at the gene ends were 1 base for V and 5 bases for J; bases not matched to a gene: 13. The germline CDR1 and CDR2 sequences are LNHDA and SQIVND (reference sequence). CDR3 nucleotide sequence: TGTGCCAGTAGTATAGCCCCCCATTCAGCGGGAGTAAACAATGAGCAGTTCTTC. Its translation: CASSIAPHSAGVNNEQFF. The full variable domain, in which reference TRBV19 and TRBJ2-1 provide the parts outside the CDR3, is DGGITQSPKYLFRKEGQNVTLSCEQNLNHDAMYWYRQDPGQGLRLIYYSQIVNDFQKGDIAEGYSVSREKKESFPLTVTSAQKNPTAFYLCASSIAPHSAGVNNEQFFGPGTRLTVL.

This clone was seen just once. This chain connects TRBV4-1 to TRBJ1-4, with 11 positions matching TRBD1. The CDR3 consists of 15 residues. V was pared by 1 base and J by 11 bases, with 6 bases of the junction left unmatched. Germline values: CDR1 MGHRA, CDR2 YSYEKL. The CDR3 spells CASSQGGTGGWKLFF. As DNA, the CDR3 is TGCGCCAGCAGCCAAGGTGGGACAGGGGGATGGAAACTGTTTTTT.

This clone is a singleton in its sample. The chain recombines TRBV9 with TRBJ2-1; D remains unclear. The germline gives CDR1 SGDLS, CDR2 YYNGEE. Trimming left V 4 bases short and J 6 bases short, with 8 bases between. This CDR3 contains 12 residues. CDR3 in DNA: TGTGCCAGCAGCCTAGTGAGCAATGAGCAGTTCTTC. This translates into CASSLVSNEQFF.

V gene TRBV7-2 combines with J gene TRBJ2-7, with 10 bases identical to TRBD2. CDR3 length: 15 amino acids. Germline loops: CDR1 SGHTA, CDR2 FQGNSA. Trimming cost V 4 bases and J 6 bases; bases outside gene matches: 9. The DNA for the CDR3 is TGTGCCAGCAGCTCCCTAGCGGGAGAGGCGATCGAGCAGTACTTC. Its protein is CASSSLAGEAIEQYF.

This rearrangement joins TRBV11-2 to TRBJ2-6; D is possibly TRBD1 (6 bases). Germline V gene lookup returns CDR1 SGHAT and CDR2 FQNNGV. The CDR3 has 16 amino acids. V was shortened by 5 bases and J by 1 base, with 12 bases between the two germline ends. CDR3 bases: TGTGCCAGCAGCCGACTAACAGGGTCTGGGGCCAACGTCCTGACTTTC. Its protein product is CASSRLTGSGANVLTF.

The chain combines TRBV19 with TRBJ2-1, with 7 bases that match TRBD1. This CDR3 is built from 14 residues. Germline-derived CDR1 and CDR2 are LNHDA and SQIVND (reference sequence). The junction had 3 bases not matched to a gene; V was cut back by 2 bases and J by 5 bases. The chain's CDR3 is CASSIRQGDNEQFF. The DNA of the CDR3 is TGTGCCAGTAGTATACGGCAGGGGGACAATGAGCAGTTCTTC.